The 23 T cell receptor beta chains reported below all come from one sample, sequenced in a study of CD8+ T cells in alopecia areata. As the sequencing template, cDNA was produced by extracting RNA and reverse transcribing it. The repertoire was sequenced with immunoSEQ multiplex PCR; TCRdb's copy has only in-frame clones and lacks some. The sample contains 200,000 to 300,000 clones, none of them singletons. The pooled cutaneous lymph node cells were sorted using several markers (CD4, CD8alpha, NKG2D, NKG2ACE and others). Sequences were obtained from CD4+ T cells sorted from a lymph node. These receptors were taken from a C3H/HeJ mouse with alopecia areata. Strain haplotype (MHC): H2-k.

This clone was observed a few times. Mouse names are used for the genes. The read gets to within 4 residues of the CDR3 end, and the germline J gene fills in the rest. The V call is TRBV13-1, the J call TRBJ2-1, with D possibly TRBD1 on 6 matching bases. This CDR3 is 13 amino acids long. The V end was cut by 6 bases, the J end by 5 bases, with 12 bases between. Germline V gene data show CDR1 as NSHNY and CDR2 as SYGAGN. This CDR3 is CASIGTKHAEQFF. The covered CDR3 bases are TGTGCCAGCATAGGGACAAAACATGCT.

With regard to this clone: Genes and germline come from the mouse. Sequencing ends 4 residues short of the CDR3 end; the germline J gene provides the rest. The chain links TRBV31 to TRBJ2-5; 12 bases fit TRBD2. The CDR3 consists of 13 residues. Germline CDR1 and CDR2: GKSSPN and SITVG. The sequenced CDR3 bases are TGTGCCTGCTCGGGACTGGGGGGAGAC. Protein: CACSGLGGD. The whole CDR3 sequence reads CACSGLGGDTQYF. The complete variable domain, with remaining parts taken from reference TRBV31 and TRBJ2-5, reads AQTIHQWPVAEIKAVGSPLSLGCTIKGKSSPNLYWYWQATGGTLQQLFYSITVGQVESVVQLNLSASRPKDDQFILSTEKLLLSHSGFYLCACSGLGGDTQYFGPGTRLLVL.

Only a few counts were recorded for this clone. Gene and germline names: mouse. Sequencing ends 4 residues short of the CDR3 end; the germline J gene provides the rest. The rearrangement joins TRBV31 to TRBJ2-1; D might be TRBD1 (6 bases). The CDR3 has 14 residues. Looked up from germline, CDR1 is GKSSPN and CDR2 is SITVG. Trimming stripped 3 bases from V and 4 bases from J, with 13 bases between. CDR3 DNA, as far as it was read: TGTGCCTGGAGCCCGGGGAGGGGGTATGCT. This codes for CAWSPGRGYA. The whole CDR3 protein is CAWSPGRGYAEQFF.

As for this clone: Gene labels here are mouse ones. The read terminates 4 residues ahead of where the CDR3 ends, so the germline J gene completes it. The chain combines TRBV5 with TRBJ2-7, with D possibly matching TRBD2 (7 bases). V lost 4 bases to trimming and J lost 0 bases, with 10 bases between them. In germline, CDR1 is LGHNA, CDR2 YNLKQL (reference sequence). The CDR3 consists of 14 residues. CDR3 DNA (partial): TGTGCCAGCAGCCCTGGGGGCACCTCCTAT. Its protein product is CASSPGGTSY. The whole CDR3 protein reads CASSPGGTSYEQYF.

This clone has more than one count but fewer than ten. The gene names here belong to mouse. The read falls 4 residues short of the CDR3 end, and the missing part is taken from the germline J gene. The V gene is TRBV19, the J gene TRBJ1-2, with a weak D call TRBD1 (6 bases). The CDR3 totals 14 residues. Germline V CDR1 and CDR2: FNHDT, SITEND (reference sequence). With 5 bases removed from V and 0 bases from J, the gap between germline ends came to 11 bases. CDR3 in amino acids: CASRRGQSNSDYTF. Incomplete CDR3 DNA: TGTGCCAGCAGACGCGGACAGTCAAACTCC.

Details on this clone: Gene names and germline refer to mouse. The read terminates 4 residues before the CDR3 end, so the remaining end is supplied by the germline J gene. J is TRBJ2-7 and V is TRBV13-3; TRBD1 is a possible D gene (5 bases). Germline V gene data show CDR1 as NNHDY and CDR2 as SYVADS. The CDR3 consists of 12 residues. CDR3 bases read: TGTGCCAGCAGCCCTGACAGATAT. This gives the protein CASSPDRY. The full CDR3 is CASSPDRYEQYF.

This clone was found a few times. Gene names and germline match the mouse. The CDR3 DNA, read in part, is TGTGCTAGCAGTCCGGACAGGGAGTCCTAT. It codes for CASSPDRESY. The complete CDR3 sequence is CASSPDRESYEQYF. The chain couples TRBV17 to TRBJ2-7, with TRBD1 matching 8 bases. The sequence runs out 4 residues before the end of the CDR3; the remainder is reconstructed from the germline J gene. The germline V gene encodes CDR1 MNHDT and CDR2 YYDKIL. With 5 bases clipped from V and 1 base from J, the junction kept 4 bases outside the gene matches. The CDR3 is 14 residues long.

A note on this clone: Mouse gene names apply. The CDR3: CTCSASGTTETLYF. The part of the CDR3 DNA that was read is TGCACCTGCAGTGCCTCCGGGACAACAGAA. The V and J genes are TRBV1 and TRBJ2-3; weak D call: TRBD1 (6 bases). The read ends 4 residues shy of where the CDR3 ends; the end is completed using the germline J gene. V lost 3 bases to trimming and J lost 4 bases, with 11 bases between them. The CDR3 length is 14 residues. CDR1 NSQYPW and CDR2 LRSPGD come from the germline V gene (reference sequence).

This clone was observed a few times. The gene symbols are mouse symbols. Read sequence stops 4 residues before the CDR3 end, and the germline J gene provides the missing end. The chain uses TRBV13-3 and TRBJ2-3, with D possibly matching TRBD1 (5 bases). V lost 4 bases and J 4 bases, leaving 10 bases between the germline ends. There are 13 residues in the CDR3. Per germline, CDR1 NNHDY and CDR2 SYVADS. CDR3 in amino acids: CASSFRQPETLYF. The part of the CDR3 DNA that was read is TGTGCCAGCAGTTTCCGACAGCCAGAA.

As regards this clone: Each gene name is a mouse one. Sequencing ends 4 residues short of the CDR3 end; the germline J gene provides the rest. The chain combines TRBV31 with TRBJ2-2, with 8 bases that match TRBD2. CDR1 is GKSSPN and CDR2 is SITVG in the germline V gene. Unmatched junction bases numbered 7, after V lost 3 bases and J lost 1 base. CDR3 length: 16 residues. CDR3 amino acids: CAWSPYWGLNTGQLYF. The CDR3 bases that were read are TGTGCCTGGAGCCCCTACTGGGGGCTAAACACCGGG. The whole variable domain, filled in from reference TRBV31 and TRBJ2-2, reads AQTIHQWPVAEIKAVGSPLSLGCTIKGKSSPNLYWYWQATGGTLQQLFYSITVGQVESVVQLNLSASRPKDDQFILSTEKLLLSHSGFYLCAWSPYWGLNTGQLYFGEGSKLTVL.

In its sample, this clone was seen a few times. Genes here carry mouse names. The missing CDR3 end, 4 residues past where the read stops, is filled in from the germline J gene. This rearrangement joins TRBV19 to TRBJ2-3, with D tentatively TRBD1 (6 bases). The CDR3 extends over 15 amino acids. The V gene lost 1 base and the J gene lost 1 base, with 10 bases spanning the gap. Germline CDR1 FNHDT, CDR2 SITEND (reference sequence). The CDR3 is CASSIKRTGAETLYF. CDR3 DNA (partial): TGTGCCAGCAGTATAAAGCGGACAGGTGCAGAA. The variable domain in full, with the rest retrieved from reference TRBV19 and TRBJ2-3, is GGIITQTPKFLIGQEGQKLTLKCQQNFNHDTMYWYRQDSGKGLRLIYYSITENDLQKGDLSEGYDASREKKSSFSLTVTSAQKNEMAVFLCASSIKRTGAETLYFGSGTRLTVL.

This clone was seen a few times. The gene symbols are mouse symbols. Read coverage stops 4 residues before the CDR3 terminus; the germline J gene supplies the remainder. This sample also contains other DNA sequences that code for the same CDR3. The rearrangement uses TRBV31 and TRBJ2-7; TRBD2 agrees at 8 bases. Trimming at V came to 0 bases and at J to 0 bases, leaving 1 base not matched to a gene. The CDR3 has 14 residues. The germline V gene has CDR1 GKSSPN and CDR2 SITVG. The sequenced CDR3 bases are TGTGCCTGGAGTCTTGGGGGGGACTCCTAT. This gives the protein CAWSLGGDSY. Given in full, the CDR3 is CAWSLGGDSYEQYF. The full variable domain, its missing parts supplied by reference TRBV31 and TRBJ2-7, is AQTIHQWPVAEIKAVGSPLSLGCTIKGKSSPNLYWYWQATGGTLQQLFYSITVGQVESVVQLNLSASRPKDDQFILSTEKLLLSHSGFYLCAWSLGGDSYEQYFGPGTRLTVL.

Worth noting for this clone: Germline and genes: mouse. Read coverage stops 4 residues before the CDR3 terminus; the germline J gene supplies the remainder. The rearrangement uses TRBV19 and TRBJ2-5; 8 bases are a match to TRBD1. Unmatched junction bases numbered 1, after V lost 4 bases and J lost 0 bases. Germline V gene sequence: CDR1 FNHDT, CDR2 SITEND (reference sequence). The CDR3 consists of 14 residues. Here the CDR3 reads CASSRTGNQDTQYF. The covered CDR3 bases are TGTGCCAGCAGTCGGACAGGGAACCAAGAC.

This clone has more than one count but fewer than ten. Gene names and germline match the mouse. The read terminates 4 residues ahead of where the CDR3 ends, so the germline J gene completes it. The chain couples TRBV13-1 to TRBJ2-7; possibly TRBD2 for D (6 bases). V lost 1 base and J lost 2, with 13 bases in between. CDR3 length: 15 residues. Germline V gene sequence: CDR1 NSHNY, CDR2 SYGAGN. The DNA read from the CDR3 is TGTGCCAGCAGTGATTCGGGCCTGGGGCCCTAT. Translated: CASSDSGLGPY. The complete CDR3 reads CASSDSGLGPYEQYF.

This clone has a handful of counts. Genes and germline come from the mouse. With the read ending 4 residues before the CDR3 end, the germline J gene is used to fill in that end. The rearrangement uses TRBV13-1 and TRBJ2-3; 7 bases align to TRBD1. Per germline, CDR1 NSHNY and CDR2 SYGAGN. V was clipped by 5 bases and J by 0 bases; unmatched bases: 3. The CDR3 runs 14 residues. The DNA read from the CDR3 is TGTGCCAGCAGGGAGGGACAGAGTGCAGAA. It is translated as CASREGQSAE. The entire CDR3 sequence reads CASREGQSAETLYF.

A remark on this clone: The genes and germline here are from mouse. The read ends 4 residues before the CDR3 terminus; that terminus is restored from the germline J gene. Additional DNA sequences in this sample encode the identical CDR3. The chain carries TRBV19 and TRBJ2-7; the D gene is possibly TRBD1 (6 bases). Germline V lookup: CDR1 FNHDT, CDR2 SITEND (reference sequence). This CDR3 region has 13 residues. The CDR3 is CASSPGQSYEQYF. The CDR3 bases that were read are TGTGCCAGCAGCCCGGGACAATCTTAT.

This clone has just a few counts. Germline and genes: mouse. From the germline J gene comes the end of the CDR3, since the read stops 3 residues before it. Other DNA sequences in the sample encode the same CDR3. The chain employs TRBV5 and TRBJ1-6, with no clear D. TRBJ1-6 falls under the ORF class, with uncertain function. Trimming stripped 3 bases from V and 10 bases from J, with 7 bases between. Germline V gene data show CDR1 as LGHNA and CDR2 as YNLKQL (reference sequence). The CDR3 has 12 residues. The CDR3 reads CASSQGGSPLYF. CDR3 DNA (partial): TGTGCCAGCAGCCAGGGTGGATCGCCC.

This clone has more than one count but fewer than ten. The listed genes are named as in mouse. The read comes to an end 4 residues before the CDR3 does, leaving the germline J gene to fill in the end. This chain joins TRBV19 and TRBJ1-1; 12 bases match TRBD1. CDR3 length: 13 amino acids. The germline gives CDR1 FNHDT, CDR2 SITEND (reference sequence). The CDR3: CASTRDRGQEVFF. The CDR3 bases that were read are TGTGCCAGCACCCGGGACAGGGGGCAA. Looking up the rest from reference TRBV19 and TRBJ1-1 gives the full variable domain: GGIITQTPKFLIGQEGQKLTLKCQQNFNHDTMYWYRQDSGKGLRLIYYSITENDLQKGDLSEGYDASREKKSSFSLTVTSAQKNEMAVFLCASTRDRGQEVFFGKGTRLTVV.

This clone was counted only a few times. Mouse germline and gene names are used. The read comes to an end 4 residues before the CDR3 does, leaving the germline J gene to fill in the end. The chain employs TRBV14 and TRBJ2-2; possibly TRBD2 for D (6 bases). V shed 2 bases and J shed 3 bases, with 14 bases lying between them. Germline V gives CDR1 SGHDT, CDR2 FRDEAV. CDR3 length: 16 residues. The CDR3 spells CASSLGLGIDTGQLYF. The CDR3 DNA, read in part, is TGTGCCAGCAGTTTAGGGCTGGGGATCGACACCGGG.

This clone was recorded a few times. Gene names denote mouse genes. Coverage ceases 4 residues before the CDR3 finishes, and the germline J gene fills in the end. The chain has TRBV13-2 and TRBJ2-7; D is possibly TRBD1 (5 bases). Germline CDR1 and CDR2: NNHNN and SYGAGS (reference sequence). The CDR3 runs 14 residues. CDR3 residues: CASGDAGRGHEQYF. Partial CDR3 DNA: TGTGCCAGCGGTGATGCAGGGCGCGGCCAT.

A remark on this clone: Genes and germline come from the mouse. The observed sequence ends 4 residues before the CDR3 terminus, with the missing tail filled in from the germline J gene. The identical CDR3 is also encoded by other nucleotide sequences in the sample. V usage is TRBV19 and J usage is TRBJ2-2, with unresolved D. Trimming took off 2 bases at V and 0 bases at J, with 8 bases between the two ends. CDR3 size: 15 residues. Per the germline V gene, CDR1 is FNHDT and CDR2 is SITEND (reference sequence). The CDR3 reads CASSIRAANTGQLYF. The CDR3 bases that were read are TGTGCCAGCAGTATTAGAGCAGCAAACACCGGG. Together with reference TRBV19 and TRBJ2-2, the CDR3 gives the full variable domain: GGIITQTPKFLIGQEGQKLTLKCQQNFNHDTMYWYRQDSGKGLRLIYYSITENDLQKGDLSEGYDASREKKSSFSLTVTSAQKNEMAVFLCASSIRAANTGQLYFGEGSKLTVL.

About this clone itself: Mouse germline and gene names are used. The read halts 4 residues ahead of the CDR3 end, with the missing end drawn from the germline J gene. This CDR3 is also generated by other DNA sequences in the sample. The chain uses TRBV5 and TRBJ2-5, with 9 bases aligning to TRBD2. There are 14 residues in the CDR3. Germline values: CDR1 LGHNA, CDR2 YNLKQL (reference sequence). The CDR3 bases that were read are TGTGCCAGCAGCCCCCGGACTGGGGAAGAC. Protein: CASSPRTGED. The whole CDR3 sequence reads CASSPRTGEDTQYF.

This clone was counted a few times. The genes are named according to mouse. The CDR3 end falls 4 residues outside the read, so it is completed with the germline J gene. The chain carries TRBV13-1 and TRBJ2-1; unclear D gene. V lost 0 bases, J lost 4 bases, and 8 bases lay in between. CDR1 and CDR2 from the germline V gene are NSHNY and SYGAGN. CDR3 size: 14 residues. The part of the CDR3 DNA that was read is TGTGCCAGCAGTGATGCCCTGCAATATGCT. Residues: CASSDALQYA. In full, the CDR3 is CASSDALQYAEQFF.